This paragraph reports one TCR beta chain. Its antigen is not identified. The entry originates in a study of T cell repertoires in cytomegalovirus infection. The wider study: It was recently identified HLA-C-restricted and well-studied HLA-B-restricted CMV epitopes that the study used. A matching HLA type, together with CMV infection, was signaled by public TCR beta signatures.

TCRdb used MiXCR to reprocess the reads, holding one entry per CDR3 protein. The data show 250,000 to 300,000 distinct CDR3 sequences, 20% to 25% seen once. CDR1 and CDR2 from the germline V gene are DFQATT and SNEGSKA (reference sequence). The CDR3 has 16 amino acids. V was cut by 0 bases and J by 10 bases, with 19 bases left in between. Overall study results and limits: Summed public TCR beta family frequency identified CMV carriers bearing the relevant HLA. The ex vivo response showed dominance by HLA-C-restricted CMV-specific TCR beta clonotypes.

The TCR comes from a human donor in good health (CMV status not recorded). Some clones in this sample may be carry-over from other donors' samples. The chain links TRBV20-1 to TRBJ1-6; no firm D call. The material was cultured PBMCs, obtained from culture after CMV antigen stimulation. The CDR3 nucleotides read TGCAGTGCTAGAGATTGGAAACGGGGAGACGAGTCACCCCTCCACTTT. It translates to CSARDWKRGDESPLHF.